The 22 T cell receptor beta chains below were found in one sample sequenced in a study of tumor and adjacent non-tumor tissue in lung cancer. TCRbeta libraries were built with three rounds of nested PCR, modified from ARM-PCR. TCRdb reprocessed the multiplex PCR reads with MiXCR, giving one entry per CDR3 protein. The profile shows approximately 77,000 distinct CDR3 sequences, 65% to 85% of them singletons. No cell sorting was done before RNA was extracted from the tissue. This non-tumor lung sample came from over 3 cm beyond the tumor edge. The sequenced sample consisted of distant non-tumor lung tissue. The receptors shown here come from a man in his fifties or sixties with non-small cell lung cancer.

This chain uses TRBV12-3 or TRBV12-4 with TRBJ2-7; 7 bases fit TRBD1. The CDR3 loop spans 15 amino acids. With V trimmed by 9 bases and J by 2 bases, 13 bases remained unmatched. The CDR3 coding sequence is TGTGCCAGTATTTCAGCACAGGGGCGGACCTACGAGCAGTACTTC. Encoded protein: CASISAQGRTYEQYF.

This clonotype rates as medium-sized (0.01 to 0.1%). CDR3 coding DNA: TGCGCCAGCAGCCAAGATCCCGGAGAGACCCAGTACTTC. The encoded protein is CASSQDPGETQYF. This chain links TRBV4-3 with TRBJ2-5; unclear D gene. CDR3 length equals 13 residues. Trimming removed 0 bases at V and 4 bases at J, with 6 bases between. The germline CDR1 and CDR2 sequences are LGHNA and YSLEER.

To note about this clonotype: Here the CDR3 omits its conserved ending phenylalanine or tryptophan, so a read error is the likely source. The rearrangement links TRBV11-3 to TRBJ2-7; D is ambiguous. CDR3 size: 15 residues. Germline V gives CDR1 SGHNT, CDR2 YENEEA. The CDR3 here is CASSYRAGLTYEQYL. The CDR3 bases are TGTGCCAGCAGCTATCGGGCTGGATTAACCTACGAACAGTACTTG.

A remark on this clonotype: The junction departs from the called germline gene at one end, perhaps through a read error. The chain uses TRBV20-1 and TRBJ2-1; 9 bases fit TRBD2. This CDR3 spans 19 amino acids. Germline V lookup: CDR1 DFQATT, CDR2 SNEGSKA (reference sequence). The CDR3 coding sequence is TGCAGTCCCATTCGGTTCGAAGGGGGTAGCGGGAGCTCCTACAATGAGCAGTCCTTC. It encodes CSPIRFEGGSGSSYNEQSF.

On this clonotype: An end of the junction differs from the germline gene, which may be a read error. The chain uses TRBV6-5 and TRBJ2-1, with a weak D call TRBD2 (6 bases). Germline assignment: CDR1 MNHEY and CDR2 SVGAGI. This CDR3 comprises 14 residues. The CDR3 nucleotides are TGTGCCAGCAGACTACCGGTAGGGAGGCATGATCAGTTCTTC. Protein sequence: CASRLPVGRHDQFF.

With regard to this clonotype: One base away lies a much larger clone, so this may be a sequencing read error. The genes are TRBV5-6 and TRBJ2-7, with D tentatively TRBD1 (5 bases). CDR3 length: 13 amino acids. CDR1 is SGHDT and CDR2 is YYEEEE in the germline V gene. Here the CDR3 reads CPSSPRQTAEQYF. The CDR3 DNA reads TGTCCCAGCAGCCCGAGACAGACGGCCGAGCAGTACTTC. Together with reference TRBV5-6 and TRBJ2-7, the CDR3 gives the full variable domain: DAGVTQSPTHLIKTRGQQVTLRCSPKSGHDTVSWYQQALGQGPQFIFQYYEEEERQRGNFPDRFSGHQFPNYSSELNVNALLLGDSALYLCPSSPRQTAEQYFGPGTRLTVT.

Worth noting for this clonotype: At one of its ends the junction is not consistent with the germline gene, which may arise from a read error. This sequence joins TRBV12-3 or TRBV12-4 and TRBJ1-1; the D gene is possibly TRBD1 (5 bases). CDR3 length: 15 amino acids. CDR3 residues: CTSSFPGILNTETFF. The CDR3 coding sequence is TGTACCAGCAGTTTCCCAGGGATACTGAACACAGAAACTTTCTTT.

The chain is built from TRBV4-1 and TRBJ2-1; D call uncertain. The CDR3 is 16 residues long. CDR1 MGHRA and CDR2 YSYEKL come from the germline V gene. DNA of the CDR3: TGCACCTGCAGCCAAGTCGACATGATCTCCTACAATGAGCAGTTCTTC. This gives the protein CTCSQVDMISYNEQFF.

In this sample, this clonotype turned up once. A junction end diverges from the germline sequence, so it may reflect a read error. The gene calls are TRBV6-5 and TRBJ2-5; 7 nucleotides line up with TRBD1. The CDR3 is 15 amino acids. Germline assignment: CDR1 MNHEY and CDR2 SVGAGI. The CDR3 nucleotides are TGTACCAGCAGTTACCAGGGACAGTACCAAGAGACCAAGTACTTC. It is translated as CTSSYQGQYQETKYF.

In regard to this clonotype: Being one base from a much bigger clone, this may be a read error. The chain carries TRBV6-1 and TRBJ1-3; perhaps TRBD1 as D (5 bases). The CDR3 is made up of 15 amino acids. Germline V gene sequence: CDR1 MNHNS, CDR2 SASEGT. Here the CDR3 DNA reads TGTACCAGCAGTTCCGACAGCGGCTCTGGAAACACCATATATTTT. It yields the protein CTSSSDSGSGNTIYF.

In its sample, this clonotype was seen many times. This chain joins TRBV30 and TRBJ2-3, with 8 bases matching TRBD2. Germline values: CDR1 GTSNPN, CDR2 SVGIG (reference sequence). Trimming removed 8 bases from V and 2 bases from J; junction bases left unmatched: 12. CDR3 length: 15 amino acids. The CDR3 nucleotides are TGTGCCAGACAACCGGCGGGACTAGACACAGATACGCAGTATTTT. It encodes CARQPAGLDTDTQYF. Looking up the rest from reference TRBV30 and TRBJ2-3 gives the full variable domain: SQTIHQWPATLVQPVGSPLSLECTVEGTSNPNLYWYRQAAGRGLQLLFYSVGIGQISSEVPQNLSASRPQDRQFILSSKKLLLSDSGFYLCARQPAGLDTDTQYFGPGTRLTVL.

The V call is TRBV20-1, the J call TRBJ2-7, with 7 bases aligning to TRBD2. There are 15 residues in the CDR3. Trimming took 0 bases from V and 6 from J; bases not matched to a gene: 11. The germline CDR1 and CDR2 sequences are DFQATT and SNEGSKA (reference sequence). The CDR3 DNA sequence: TGCAGTGCTAGAGACGGTAGCGGGCTGTTGTGCGAGCAGTACTTC. As protein: CSARDGSGLLCEQYF.

A remark on this clonotype: A read error may produce the germline difference seen at one junction end. CDR3 sequence (DNA): TGCGTAAGCAGCCAAGACGTTCCGGGCAGTTCGGGCACTAAAGCTTTCTTT. Translation gives CVSSQDVPGSSGTKAFF. This sequence joins TRBV4-3 and TRBJ1-1; D is unclear. CDR1 and CDR2 (germline): LGHNA, YSLEER. The CDR3 is made up of 17 amino acids.

Comment on this clonotype: A read error may account for a junction end that differs from germline. The J gene is TRBJ2-5, the V gene TRBV20-1; 11 bases match TRBD2. The CDR3 is made up of 15 amino acids. CDR1 and CDR2 (germline): DFQATT, SNEGSKA (reference sequence). CDR3 coding DNA: TGCACTGGGGACCCTAGCGGGAGGCTCCAAGAGACCCAGTATTTC. It encodes CTGDPSGRLQETQYF.

This clonotype occurred once. The CDR3 ends on some other residue instead of the conserved phenylalanine or tryptophan, so this is likely a read error. In DNA, the CDR3 is TGCAGTGCTAGTGAGGTCACCTATGAGCAGTACATC. Translating it yields CSASEVTYEQYI. This chain links TRBV20-1 with TRBJ2-7; D not resolved. CDR3 size: 12 residues. Germline values: CDR1 DFQATT, CDR2 SNEGSKA (reference sequence).

On this clonotype itself: Mismatch with germline at one junction end may stem from a read error. V usage is TRBV6-5 and J usage is TRBJ1-2; 11 bases agree with TRBD1. The CDR3 consists of 16 residues. Germline V CDR1 and CDR2: MNHEY, SVGAGI. The CDR3 loop is CASSTRDRGVMGGYTF. CDR3 nucleotides: TGTGCCAGCAGCACCCGGGACAGGGGGGTTATGGGTGGTTACACGTTC.

Worth noting for this clonotype: This likely comes from a read error, as the CDR3 has no conserved phenylalanine or tryptophan at its end. This chain connects TRBV12-3 or TRBV12-4 to TRBJ1-1; 7 nucleotides match TRBD1. This CDR3 is built from 14 residues. The CDR3 reads CASTTGEGWTEAFL. The CDR3 DNA is TGCGCCAGCACTACAGGGGAGGGCTGGACTGAAGCTTTCTTA.

In DNA, the CDR3 is TGTGCCAGCAATGCTACACTTTATGAGCTCCAGCATTTT. It yields the protein CASNATLYELQHF. V and J are TRBV6-1 and TRBJ1-5; D is uncertain. CDR1 is MNHNS, CDR2 SASEGT, per germline. The CDR3 spans 13 residues. Trimming took off 7 bases at V and 12 bases at J, with 19 bases between the two ends.

This clonotype was picked up one time. V is TRBV5-5 and J is TRBJ2-3; D is possibly TRBD2 (6 bases). Between the trimmed V and J ends, which lost 9 bases and 4 bases, there was a span of 21 bases. CDR3 size: 15 residues. The germline gives CDR1 SGHKS, CDR2 YYEKEE (reference sequence). CDR3 in amino acids: CANSHAGIRADTQYF. CDR3 DNA sequence: TGTGCCAATAGCCACGCGGGGATAAGGGCAGATACGCAGTATTTT. Combining the CDR3 with reference TRBV5-5 and TRBJ2-3 gives the whole variable domain DAGVTQSPTHLIKTRGQQVTLRCSPISGHKSVSWYQQVLGQGPQFIFQYYEKEERGRGNFPDRFSARQFPNYSSELNVNALLLGDSALYLCANSHAGIRADTQYFGPGTRLTVL.

The gene calls are TRBV4-3 and TRBJ1-4; 9 bases fit TRBD1. Germline lookup yields CDR1 LGHNA and CDR2 YSLEER. V shed 3 bases and J 4 bases; nucleotides not matched to a gene: 3. CDR3 size: 15 residues. The CDR3 region has the DNA TGCGCCAGCAGCCACGACAGGGGGGTTAATGAAAAACTGTTTTTT. This gives the protein CASSHDRGVNEKLFF.

This clonotype was recorded many times. The genes are TRBV29-1 and TRBJ2-6, with 11 bases lining up with TRBD2. The germline CDR1 and CDR2 sequences are SQVTM and ANQGSEA. The ends lost 7 bases at V and 0 bases at J; junction bases unmatched: 8. CDR3 length: 17 residues. CDR3 DNA sequence: TGCAGCGCCTCTTCCGGGACTAGCGGCTCTGGGGCCAACGTCCTGACTTTC. It encodes CSASSGTSGSGANVLTF. The variable domain in full, completed from reference TRBV29-1 and TRBJ2-6, reads SAVISQKPSRDICQRGTSLTIQCQVDSQVTMMFWYRQQPGQSLTLIATANQGSEATYESGFVIDKFPISRPNLTFSTLTVSNMSPEDSSIYLCSASSGTSGSGANVLTFGAGSRLTVL.

The CDR3 is CSALGQVGVAFF. The CDR3 DNA follows: TGCAGTGCCTTAGGTCAGGTGGGTGTAGCTTTCTTT. The chain employs TRBV20-1 and TRBJ1-1; D is uncertain. The length of the CDR3 is 12 residues. The germline V gene encodes CDR1 DFQATT and CDR2 SNEGSKA (reference sequence). Trimming pared 6 bases from V and 10 bases from J, leaving 18 bases between.